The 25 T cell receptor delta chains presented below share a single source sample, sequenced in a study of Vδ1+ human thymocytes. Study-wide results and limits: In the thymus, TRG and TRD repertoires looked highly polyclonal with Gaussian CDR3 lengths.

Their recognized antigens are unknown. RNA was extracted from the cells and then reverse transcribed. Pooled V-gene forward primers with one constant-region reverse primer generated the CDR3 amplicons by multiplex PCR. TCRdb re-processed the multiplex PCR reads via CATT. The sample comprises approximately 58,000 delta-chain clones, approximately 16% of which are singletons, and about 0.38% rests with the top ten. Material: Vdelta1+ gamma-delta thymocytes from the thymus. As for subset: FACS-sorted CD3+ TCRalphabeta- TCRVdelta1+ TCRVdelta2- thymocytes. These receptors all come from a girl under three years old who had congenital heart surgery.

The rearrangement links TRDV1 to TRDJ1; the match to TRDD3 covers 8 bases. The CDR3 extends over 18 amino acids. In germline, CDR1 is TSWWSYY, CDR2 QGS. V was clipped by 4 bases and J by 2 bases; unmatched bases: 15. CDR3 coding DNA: TGTGCTCTTGGGGTACCACGTACTGGGGGGCCCAGGACCGATAAACTCATCTTT. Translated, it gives CALGVPRTGGPRTDKLIF.

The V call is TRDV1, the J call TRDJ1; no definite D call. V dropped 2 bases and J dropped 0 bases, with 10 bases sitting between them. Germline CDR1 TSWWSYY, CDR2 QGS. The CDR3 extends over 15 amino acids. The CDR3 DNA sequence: TGTGCTCTTGGGGAATACCGTACGTACACCGATAAACTCATCTTT. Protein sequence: CALGEYRTYTDKLIF.

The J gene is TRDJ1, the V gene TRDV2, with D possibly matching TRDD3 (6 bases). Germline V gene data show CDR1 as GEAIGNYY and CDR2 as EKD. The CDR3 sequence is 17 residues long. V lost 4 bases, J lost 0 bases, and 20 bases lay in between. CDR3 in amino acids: CACDLHGGGVYTDKLIF. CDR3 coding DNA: TGTGCCTGTGATCTTCATGGTGGGGGTGTGTACACCGATAAACTCATCTTT.

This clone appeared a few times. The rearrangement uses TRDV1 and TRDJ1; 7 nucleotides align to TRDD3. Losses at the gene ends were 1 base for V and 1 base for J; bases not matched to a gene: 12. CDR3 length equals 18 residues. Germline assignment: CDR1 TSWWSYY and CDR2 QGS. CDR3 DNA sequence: TGTGCTCTTGGGGAACACGCCTCTGGGGGGGACGGCACCGATAAACTCATCTTT. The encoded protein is CALGEHASGGDGTDKLIF.

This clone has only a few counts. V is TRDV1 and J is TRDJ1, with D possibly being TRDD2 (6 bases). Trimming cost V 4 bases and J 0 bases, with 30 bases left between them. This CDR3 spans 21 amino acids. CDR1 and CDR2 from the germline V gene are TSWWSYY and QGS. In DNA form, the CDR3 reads TGTGCTCTTGGGGGCCGGCCTTCCCGAAGTTCGGGGGCACCGTACACCGATAAACTCATCTTT. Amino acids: CALGGRPSRSSGAPYTDKLIF.

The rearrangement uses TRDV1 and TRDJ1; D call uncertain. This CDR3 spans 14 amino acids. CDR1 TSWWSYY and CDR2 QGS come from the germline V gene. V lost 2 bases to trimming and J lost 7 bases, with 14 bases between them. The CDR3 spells CALGERDGSTKLIF. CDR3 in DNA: TGTGCTCTTGGGGAAAGGGACGGGTCTACTAAACTCATCTTT.

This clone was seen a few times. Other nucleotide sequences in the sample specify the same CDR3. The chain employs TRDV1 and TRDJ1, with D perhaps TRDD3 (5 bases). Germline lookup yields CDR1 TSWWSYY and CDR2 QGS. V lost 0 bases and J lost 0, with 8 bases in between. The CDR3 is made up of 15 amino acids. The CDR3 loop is CALGELRINTDKLIF. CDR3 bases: TGTGCTCTTGGGGAACTCAGGATAAACACCGATAAACTCATCTTT.

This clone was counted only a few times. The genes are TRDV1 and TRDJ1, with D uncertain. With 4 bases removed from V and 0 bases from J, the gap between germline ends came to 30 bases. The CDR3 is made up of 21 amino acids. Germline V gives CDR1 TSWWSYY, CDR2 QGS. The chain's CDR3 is CALGVGRIYRGYPAYTDKLIF. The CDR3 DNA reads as TGTGCTCTTGGGGTTGGGCGAATCTACCGGGGCTATCCCGCATACACCGATAAACTCATCTTT.

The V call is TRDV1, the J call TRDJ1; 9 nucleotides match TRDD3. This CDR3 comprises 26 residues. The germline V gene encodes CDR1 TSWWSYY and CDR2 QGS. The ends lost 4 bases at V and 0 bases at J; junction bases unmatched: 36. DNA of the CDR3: TGTGCTCTTGGGGCGACTTTAGACCGTTCCACGCTGGGGGATTCGCTCGCAGCCCCGTACACCGATAAACTCATCTTT. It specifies CALGATLDRSTLGDSLAAPYTDKLIF.

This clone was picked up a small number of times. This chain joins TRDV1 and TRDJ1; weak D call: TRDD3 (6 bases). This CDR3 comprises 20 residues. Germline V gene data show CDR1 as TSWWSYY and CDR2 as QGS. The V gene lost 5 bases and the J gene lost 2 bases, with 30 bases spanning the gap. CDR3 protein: CALGPPQRSSMRWGTDKLIF. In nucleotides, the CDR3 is TGTGCTCTTGGGCCACCTCAACGTTCCTCCATGCGATGGGGGACCGATAAACTCATCTTT.

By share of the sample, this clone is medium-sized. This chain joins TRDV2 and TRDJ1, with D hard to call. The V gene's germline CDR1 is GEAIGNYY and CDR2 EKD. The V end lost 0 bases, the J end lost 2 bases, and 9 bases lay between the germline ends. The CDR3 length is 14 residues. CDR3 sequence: CACDTLAGTDKLIF. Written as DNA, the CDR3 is TGTGCCTGTGACACCCTTGCCGGGACCGATAAACTCATCTTT.

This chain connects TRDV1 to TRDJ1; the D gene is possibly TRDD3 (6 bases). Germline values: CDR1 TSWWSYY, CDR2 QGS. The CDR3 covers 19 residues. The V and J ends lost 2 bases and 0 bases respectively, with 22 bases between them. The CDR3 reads CALGEGPYVRDRHTDKLIF. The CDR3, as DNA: TGTGCTCTTGGGGAAGGCCCCTACGTCCGGGATAGGCACACCGATAAACTCATCTTT.

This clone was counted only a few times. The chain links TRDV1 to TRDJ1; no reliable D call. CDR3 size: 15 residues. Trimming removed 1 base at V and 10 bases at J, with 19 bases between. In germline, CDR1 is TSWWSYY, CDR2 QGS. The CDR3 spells CALGERAFPSEALIF. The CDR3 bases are TGTGCTCTTGGGGAACGGGCTTTCCCCTCGGAAGCACTCATCTTT.

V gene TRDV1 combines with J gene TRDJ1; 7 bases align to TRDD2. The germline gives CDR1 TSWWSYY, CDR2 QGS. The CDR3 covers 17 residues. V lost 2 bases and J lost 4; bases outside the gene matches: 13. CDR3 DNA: TGTGCTCTTGGGGAATTTATTTCCTACCCGACTGGCGATAAACTCATCTTT. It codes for CALGEFISYPTGDKLIF.

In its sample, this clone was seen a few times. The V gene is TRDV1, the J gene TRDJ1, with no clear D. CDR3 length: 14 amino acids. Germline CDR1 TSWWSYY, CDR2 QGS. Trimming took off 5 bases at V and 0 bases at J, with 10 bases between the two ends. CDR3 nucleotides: TGTGCTCTTGGGAGAGAGGGGTACACCGATAAACTCATCTTT. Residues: CALGREGYTDKLIF.

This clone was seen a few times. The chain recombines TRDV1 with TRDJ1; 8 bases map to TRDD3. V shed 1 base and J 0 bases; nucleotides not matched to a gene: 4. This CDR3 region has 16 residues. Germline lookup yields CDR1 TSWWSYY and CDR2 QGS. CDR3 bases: TGTGCTCTTGGGGAACGAGGGATACGGTACACCGATAAACTCATCTTT. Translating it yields CALGERGIRYTDKLIF.

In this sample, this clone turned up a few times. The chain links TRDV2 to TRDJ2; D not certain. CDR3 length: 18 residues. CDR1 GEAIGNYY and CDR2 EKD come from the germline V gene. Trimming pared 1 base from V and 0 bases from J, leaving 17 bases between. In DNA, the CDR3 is TGTGCCTGTGACACTACGGCCCACCCAGCCGCTTTGACAGCACAACTCTTCTTT. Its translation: CACDTTAHPAALTAQLFF.

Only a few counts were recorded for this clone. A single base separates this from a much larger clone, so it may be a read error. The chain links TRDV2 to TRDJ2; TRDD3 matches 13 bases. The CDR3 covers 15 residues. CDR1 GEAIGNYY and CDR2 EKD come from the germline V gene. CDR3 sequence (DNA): TGTGCCTGTTACACTGGGGGATACGGACTGGGACAACTCTTCTTT. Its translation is CACYTGGYGLGQLFF.

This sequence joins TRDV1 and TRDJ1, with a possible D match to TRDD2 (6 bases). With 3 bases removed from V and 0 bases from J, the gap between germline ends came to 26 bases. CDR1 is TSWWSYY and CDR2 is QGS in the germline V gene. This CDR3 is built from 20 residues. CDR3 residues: CALGDPNFLIPSPYTDKLIF. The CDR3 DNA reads TGTGCTCTTGGGGACCCCAACTTCCTTATACCCTCCCCGTACACCGATAAACTCATCTTT.

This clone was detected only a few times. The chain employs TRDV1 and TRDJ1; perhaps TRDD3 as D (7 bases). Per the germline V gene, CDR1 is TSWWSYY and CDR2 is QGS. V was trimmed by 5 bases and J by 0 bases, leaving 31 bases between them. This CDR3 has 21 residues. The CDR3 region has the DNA TGTGCTCTTGGGAAGGCCTTCCCACTACTGGGGATCCGGAAGAACACCGATAAACTCATCTTT. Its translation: CALGKAFPLLGIRKNTDKLIF.

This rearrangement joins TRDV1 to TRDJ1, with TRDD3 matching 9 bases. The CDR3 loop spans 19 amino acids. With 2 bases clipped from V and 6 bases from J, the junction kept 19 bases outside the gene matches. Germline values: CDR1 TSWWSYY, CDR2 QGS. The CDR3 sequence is CALGEALAGDTEAKNKLIF. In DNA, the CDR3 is TGTGCTCTTGGGGAAGCCTTGGCGGGGGATACCGAAGCGAAGAATAAACTCATCTTT.

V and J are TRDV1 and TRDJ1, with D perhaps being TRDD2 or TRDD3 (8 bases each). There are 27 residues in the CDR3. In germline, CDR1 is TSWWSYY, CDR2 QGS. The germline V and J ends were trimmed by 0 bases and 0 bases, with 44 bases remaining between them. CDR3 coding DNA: TGTGCTCTTGGGGAACTGAGCTTCCTACGGTCTCATCAAGATGGGTGCGTGGGGGATCAGTACACCGATAAACTCATCTTT. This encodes CALGELSFLRSHQDGCVGDQYTDKLIF.

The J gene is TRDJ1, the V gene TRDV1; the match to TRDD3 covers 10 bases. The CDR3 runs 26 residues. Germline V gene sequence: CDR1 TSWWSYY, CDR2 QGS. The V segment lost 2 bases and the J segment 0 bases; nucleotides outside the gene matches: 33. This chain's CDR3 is CALGEGRAELMGGYGLRIQYTDKLIF. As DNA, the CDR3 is TGTGCTCTTGGGGAAGGGAGGGCGGAGCTGATGGGGGGATACGGCCTTCGGATTCAGTACACCGATAAACTCATCTTT.

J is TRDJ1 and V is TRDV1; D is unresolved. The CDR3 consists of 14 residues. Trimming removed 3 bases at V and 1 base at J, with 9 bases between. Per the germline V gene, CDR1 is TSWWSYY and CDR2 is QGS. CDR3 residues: CALGDHDTTDKLIF. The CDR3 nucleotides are TGTGCTCTTGGGGACCATGACACCACCGATAAACTCATCTTT.

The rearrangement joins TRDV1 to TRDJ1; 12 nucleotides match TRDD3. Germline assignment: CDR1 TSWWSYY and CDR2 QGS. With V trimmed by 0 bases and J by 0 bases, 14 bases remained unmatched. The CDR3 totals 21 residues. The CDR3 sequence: CALGELPPSTGGYRYTDKLIF. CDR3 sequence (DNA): TGTGCTCTTGGGGAACTACCTCCCAGTACTGGGGGATACCGGTACACCGATAAACTCATCTTT.